This T cell receptor beta chain is drawn from a study of blood T cell repertoires in COVID-19 (TCRdb year 2020). In the study overall: Collaborator samples came from the United States, Italy and Spain and covered acute and convalescent phases of COVID-19. The repertoires were released in a freely available public database intended as a resource for research on the immune response to SARS-CoV-2. A de-identified subject ID, COVID-19 status, age in years and sex were almost always included in the sample metadata. The material from the prospective study consisted of cDNA or gDNA derived from T cells, B-cell-depleted T cells, or PBMCs. Samples were obtained from the ongoing ImmuneRACE study (first 160 participants) and from about 1,300 subjects provided by 6 global collaborators. Where available, HLA class I and class II types were obtained from metadata supplied by the sample provider rather than from assay-based typing. The dataset comprised deeply sampled blood TCRbeta repertoires from subjects exposed to, actively infected with, or recovered from COVID-19. Results and caveats for the whole study, not just this receptor: The amount of clinical and demographic metadata varied by source and participant and was provided uncurated.

After removal of 4 bases from V and 2 bases from J, the junction retains 9 bases not matched to a gene. From its cysteine to its phenylalanine, the CDR3 spans 16 amino acids. CDR3 DNA only is kept here, 48 bases in frame from base 1. Based on the germline V gene, the CDR1 and CDR2 sequences are SNHLY and FYNNEI. Turning to this clone: No antigen is known for it. No much larger clone is present one base from it, and per-base qualities are unavailable.

TCRbeta CDR3 regions were amplified from genomic DNA using the immunoSEQ Assay, a bias-controlled multiplex PCR. Processing in the source paper ran as follows. Within the assay, amplification of reference gene primers was used to estimate how many nucleated cells each sample contained. To quantify the absolute abundance of each unique TCRbeta CDR3 rearrangement, sequence reads were collapsed and filtered. For each sample, productive Simpson clonality was calculated as the square root of Simpson's diversity index across productive rearrangements. The table was pulled from immuneACCESS by TCRdb, which kept in-frame rearrangements only. Such tables lose some clones; where checked, under half of the loss comes from unresolved V genes, and the rest has no known cause. The DNA was the basis for D and trimming; V, J and clone size are from that table. The sample contains a few hundred thousand clones, about 88% of them found a single time. About 3% of the sample lies in the top ten.

Enrolling through a virtual design, the prospective study's participants ranged in age from roughly 18 to 90 years and lived across roughly 23 United States geographic areas. To assign participants to cohorts, the prospective study relied on clinical history that participants themselves reported in a screening survey and a study questionnaire. Recovered participants in ImmuneRACE Cohort 3 were defined by two consecutive negative NP/OP PCR tests, clearance by a healthcare professional, or resolution of symptoms. Each participant in the prospective study had whole blood, serum and a nasopharyngeal or oropharyngeal swab collected by mobile phlebotomists. Over a roughly 2-month period, participants in the prospective study had the option of providing additional blood draws and questionnaires. Prospective study blood samples were shipped either frozen or at room temperature before DNA extraction.

This receptor was obtained from a woman aged 45 to 65 who had recovered from COVID-19. Material: PBMCs or T cells enriched from blood (not recorded which). This chain is built from TRBV2 and TRBJ2-3, and 7 junction bases match TRBD2. The nucleotides are TGTGCCAGCAGTGCCGGGAGGTCCCTGGTCACAGATACGCAGTATTTT. Translation gives CASSAGRSLVTDTQYF. Joined to the reference TRBV2 and TRBJ2-3 proteins, this CDR3 gives the full variable domain: EPEVTQTPSHQVTQMGQEVILRCVPISNHLYFYWYRQILGQKVEFLVSFYNNEISEKSEIFDDQFSVERPDGSNFTLKIRSTKLEDSAMYFCASSAGRSLVTDTQYFGPGTRLTVL.